This entry concerns a single TCR beta chain. These data are taken from a study of blood T cell repertoires in COVID-19. Study context: Italy, Spain and the United States were the sources of the convalescent and acute COVID-19 samples. In each case, the material was cDNA or gDNA derived from T cells, B-cell-depleted T cells, or PBMCs.

The ends lost 5 bases at V and 6 bases at J; junction bases unmatched: 5. This CDR3 spans 13 amino acids. Germline V CDR1 and CDR2: GTSNPN, SVGIG (reference sequence). Per the study methods: Nucleated cell counts were estimated from reference gene primer amplification. Here immunoSEQ multiplex PCR was the method, and the copy in TCRdb shows in-frame clones only, minus some. V and J calls plus clone size are reproduced from that table; the DNA served to infer D and trimming. Of under 35,000 clones in the sample, approximately 90% were seen once. Sequencing was done on a sample of peripheral blood. This sequence was found in a human donor in a cohort sampled during active COVID-19. The V and J genes are TRBV30 and TRBJ1-4, with TRBD1 identical over 8 bases. CDR3 loop: CAWSTGVDEKLFF. The CDR3 DNA follows: TGTGCCTGGTCGACAGGGGTTGATGAAAAACTGTTTTTT.